This TCR beta chain was identified in a study of blood T cell repertoires in COVID-19 (dated by TCRdb to 2019 to 2021). About the study as a whole: Samples from collaborators originated in the United States, Italy and Spain and spanned both the acute and convalescent phases of COVID-19. The repertoires were released in a freely available public database intended as a resource for research on the immune response to SARS-CoV-2. Samples came from the ongoing ImmuneRACE study (first 160 participants) plus 1,254 subjects from 6 global collaborators. The sample metadata nearly always contained a de-identified subject ID, COVID-19 status, age in years and sex. The material from the prospective study consisted of cDNA or gDNA derived from T cells, B-cell-depleted T cells, or PBMCs. Where HLA class I and class II types were available, the types were taken from metadata supplied by the sample provider, not from assay-based typing. Subjects who had been exposed to COVID-19, were actively infected with it, or had recovered from it provided the deeply sampled blood TCRbeta repertoires that made up the dataset. Overall results and qualifications from the work: The quantity of clinical and demographic metadata differed by source and by participant and was supplied without curation.

Whole blood was collected in K2EDTA tubes by collaborating institutions according to the institutions' own protocols. For TCRbeta analysis, collaborators shipped samples as frozen whole blood, isolated PBMCs, or DNA extracted from either of those sample types. On this clone: The antigen it binds to is not known. The record has no base qualities; no much larger clone is one base away.

The immunoSEQ Assay, a bias-controlled multiplex PCR, was used to amplify TCRbeta CDR3 regions from genomic DNA. In the paper's pipeline: The number of nucleated cells in each sample was estimated from the amplification of reference gene primers within the assay. To quantify the absolute abundance of each unique TCRbeta CDR3 rearrangement, sequence reads were collapsed and filtered. For each sample, productive Simpson clonality was calculated as the square root of Simpson's diversity index across productive rearrangements. The source is immuneACCESS, and TCRdb retained only in-frame sequences with V and J called. Part of the clones is not carried over; for the studies checked, unresolved V genes explain less than half of this, and the remainder is unexplained. The DNA gave D and trimming, while V, J and clone size come from that table. In all, the sample holds fewer than 250,000 clones, and 88% of those were seen once. Around 1.6% of the sample goes to the ten largest clones.

The germline V gene encodes CDR1 KGHSH and CDR2 LQKENI. Including the terminal cysteine and phenylalanine, the CDR3 comprises 16 residues. The CDR3 DNA has 48 bases and is translated from base 1. V is reduced by 4 bases and J by 5 bases, leaving a spacing of 17 bases between them. Sequences were obtained from peripheral blood. This receptor was obtained from a man between 65 and 79 years old with acute or convalescent COVID-19. The chain couples TRBV18 to TRBJ2-2; a weak D assignment points to TRBD1 (6 bases agree). The DNA is TGTGCCAGCTCACGGAGAACAGGGATCGGAACCGGGGAGCTGTTTTTT. Its translation reads: CASSRRTGIGTGELFF.